The TCR beta chain described here comes from a study of CD8 T cells in Susac syndrome. Germline assignment: CDR1 MNHEY and CDR2 SVGAGI. V was clipped by 11 bases and J by 3 bases, with 19 bases between them. CDR3 size: 14 residues. It was with random hexamers that about 0.45 to 1 ug RNA was reverse transcribed. The immunoSEQ assay covered 54 Vbeta and 13 Jbeta segments for CDR3. TCRdb reanalysed the immunoSEQ multiplex PCR reads using MiXCR and keeps one entry per CDR3 protein. The repertoire holds about 200,000 distinct CDR3 sequences, roughly 92% seen once, with 0.1% to 0.15% in the top ten. Sequencing of TCR beta covered CD8+ and CD4+ T cells obtained from blood. The study used treatment-naive patients who had stable or active relapsing-remitting disease as multiple sclerosis controls. TEMRA cells were FACS-enriched, with CD8+ and CD4+ T cells isolated negatively.

Sequencing was carried out using CD8+ T cells from PBMCs. This clonotype originated in a human donor with multiple sclerosis. The chain joins TRBV6-5 to TRBJ1-1; the D gene is possibly TRBD1 (6 bases). The chain's CDR3 is CAVLPQGADTEAFF. The CDR3 DNA is TGTGCCGTACTCCCACAGGGAGCCGACACTGAAGCTTTCTTT.